This TCR beta chain was sequenced in a study of post-analysis software for immune sequencing data. As for the study in general: The cohort encompassed relapsing-remitting, secondary progressive and progressive-relapsing multiple sclerosis disease courses. The study's findings and limits: Roughly five TRBV segments appeared more often in patients than in controls, and TRBV5-6, TRBV5-1 and TRBV20-1 were among these. Multiple sclerosis patients had significantly lower normalized Chao1 diversity than controls. When the samples were clustered directly with F measure, those that had been prepared in the same batch showed strong co-clustering.

Comment on this clonotype: The antigen is not known.

V lost 5 bases and J 5 bases, leaving 14 bases between the germline ends. CDR3 length: 13 residues. The germline V gene encodes CDR1 SQVTM and CDR2 ANQGSEA. TCR beta cDNA libraries included unique molecular identifiers. Yield was about 500,000 cDNA molecules from roughly 0.93 to 9.6 million T cells. TCRdb fed the PCR reads into MiXCR, producing one record per CDR3 protein. This table holds hundreds of thousands of distinct CDR3 sequences, roughly half found once. J is TRBJ2-3 and V is TRBV29-1; D is undetermined. Sequenced input: blood. The sequence came from a girl aged 10 to 17 with multiple sclerosis. The CDR3 nucleotides are TGCAGCGTTAGTGGGCCCGGTGGAGATACGCAGTATTTT. Translating it yields CSVSGPGGDTQYF.